The rows below give T cell receptor beta chains drawn from one sample of a study of CD8 T cells in ankylosing spondylitis. TCRdb recomputed calls from the 5' RACE reads with MiXCR, one row per CDR3 protein. Of approximately 340,000 distinct CDR3 sequences listed, approximately 15% are singletons. The specimen sequenced was blood, either unsorted or a sorted T cell fraction (not recorded which). These receptors originate from a male donor with ankylosing spondylitis or in good health (not recorded which). The CDR3 runs from the conserved cysteine through the conserved F or W. Each record gives: V gene, CDR3 protein.

v_call: TRBV10-3
cdr3_aa: CAISVQGERETQYF

v_call: TRBV5-1
cdr3_aa: CASSPRLAGASPEQFF

v_call: TRBV12-3/TRBV12-4
cdr3_aa: CASSSLGDTGHGYTF

v_call: TRBV12-3/TRBV12-4
cdr3_aa: CASSSPLLSGVHGYTF

v_call: TRBV5-1
cdr3_aa: CASSFGGSSYEQYF

v_call: TRBV29-1
cdr3_aa: CSVGGTFHEQFF

v_call: TRBV11-2
cdr3_aa: CASSLVAGALTDTQYF

v_call: TRBV10-3
cdr3_aa: CAGARESGANVLTF

v_call: TRBV6-5
cdr3_aa: CASITTAGSEAFF

v_call: TRBV6-1
cdr3_aa: CASCPIPQETQYF

v_call: TRBV7-6
cdr3_aa: CASSPLPPRRVSYNEQFF

v_call: TRBV4-2
cdr3_aa: CASSDLGLADEQFF

v_call: TRBV12-3/TRBV12-4
cdr3_aa: CASSLGGTPHLAFF

v_call: TRBV6-5
cdr3_aa: CASTLSGNTEAFF

v_call: TRBV6-5
cdr3_aa: CASGEGYGYTF

v_call: TRBV12-3/TRBV12-4
cdr3_aa: CASSSRGRTYGYTF

v_call: TRBV5-1
cdr3_aa: CASSSEPDTEAFF

v_call: TRBV12-3/TRBV12-4
cdr3_aa: CASSSTANTEAFF

v_call: TRBV11-2
cdr3_aa: CASSPRPGVSYNEQFF

v_call: TRBV15
cdr3_aa: CATSRDLLTDTQYF

v_call: TRBV15
cdr3_aa: CATSRSQADTQYF

v_call: TRBV12-5
cdr3_aa: CASGPVLGTANTEAFF

v_call: TRBV15
cdr3_aa: CATSRDAAVSDTQYF

v_call: TRBV19
cdr3_aa: CASSTGGPDTQYF

v_call: TRBV6-1
cdr3_aa: CASSDGYEQFF

v_call: TRBV7-9
cdr3_aa: CATSAGGNEQYF

v_call: TRBV11-1
cdr3_aa: CASSLAASGSYLRVVDEQFF

v_call: TRBV20-1
cdr3_aa: CSASGNNYEQYF

v_call: TRBV7-8
cdr3_aa: CASSRRPGTGVAGELFF